The clone carrying this T cell receptor beta chain has a count of ten or more. The sample belongs to a study of T cells in Graves' hyperthyroidism and ophthalmopathy. Amplification yielded TCR beta CDR3 regions, with RNA transcripts as the source. TCR CDR3 underwent first-round RT-PCR with the HTBI primer set. TCRdb fed the multiplex PCR reads into MiXCR, producing one record per CDR3 protein. The repertoire includes 500,000 to 650,000 distinct CDR3 sequences, more than 12% of them detected once, and 12% sits in the top ten. V gave up 5 bases and J gave up 9 bases; unmatched junction bases: 8. CDR1 and CDR2 (germline): MDHEN, SYDVKM. The CDR3 runs to 14 residues.

This receptor was obtained from a woman in her forties or fifties with Graves' ophthalmopathy. The source material was blood. This chain joins TRBV28 and TRBJ2-1; 9 bases match TRBD2. CDR3 amino acids: CASSLLAGSGEQFF. CDR3 nucleotides: TGTGCCAGCAGTCTCCTAGCGGGATCTGGTGAGCAGTTCTTC. Based on the CDR3 plus reference TRBV28 and TRBJ2-1, the full variable domain is DVKVTQSSRYLVKRTGEKVFLECVQDMDHENMFWYRQDPGLGLRLIYFSYDVKMKEKGDIPEGYSVSREKKERFSLILESASTNQTSMYLCASSLLAGSGEQFFGPGTRLTVL.